The clone carrying this TCR beta chain was observed a handful of times. Its antigen is currently unknown. Time point specified: patch test 1, 2 weeks after DPC sensitization. As for treatment: therapeutic diphenylcyclopropenone sensitization with weekly scalp DPC. Each donor was an alopecia patient between 18 and 70 years of age who qualified for DPC. One entry per CDR3 protein results from TCRdb running MiXCR on the RACE reads. The sample holds some 49,000 distinct CDR3 sequences, about 9% seen once. This entry comes from a study of human T cells and chemical hapten exposure. Findings and limits, study-wide: The donor cohort had alopecia, so its immune response may not match that of healthy people.

The sequencing used whole blood, collected in connection with sensitization to the hapten diphenylcyclopropenone (DPC). The sequence was collected from a woman aged 50 to 60 with alopecia areata. Some clones in this sample may be carry-over from other donors' samples.

The CDR3 loop reads CASSVRRQSYNEQFF. The CDR3 DNA reads TGTGCCAGCAGCGTACGCCGACAGAGCTACAATGAGCAGTTCTTC. The chain combines TRBV9 with TRBJ2-1; TRBD1 is a possible D gene (5 bases). Looked up from germline, CDR1 is SGDLS and CDR2 is YYNGEE. V shed 1 base and J shed 3 bases, with 11 bases lying between them. There are 15 residues in the CDR3.